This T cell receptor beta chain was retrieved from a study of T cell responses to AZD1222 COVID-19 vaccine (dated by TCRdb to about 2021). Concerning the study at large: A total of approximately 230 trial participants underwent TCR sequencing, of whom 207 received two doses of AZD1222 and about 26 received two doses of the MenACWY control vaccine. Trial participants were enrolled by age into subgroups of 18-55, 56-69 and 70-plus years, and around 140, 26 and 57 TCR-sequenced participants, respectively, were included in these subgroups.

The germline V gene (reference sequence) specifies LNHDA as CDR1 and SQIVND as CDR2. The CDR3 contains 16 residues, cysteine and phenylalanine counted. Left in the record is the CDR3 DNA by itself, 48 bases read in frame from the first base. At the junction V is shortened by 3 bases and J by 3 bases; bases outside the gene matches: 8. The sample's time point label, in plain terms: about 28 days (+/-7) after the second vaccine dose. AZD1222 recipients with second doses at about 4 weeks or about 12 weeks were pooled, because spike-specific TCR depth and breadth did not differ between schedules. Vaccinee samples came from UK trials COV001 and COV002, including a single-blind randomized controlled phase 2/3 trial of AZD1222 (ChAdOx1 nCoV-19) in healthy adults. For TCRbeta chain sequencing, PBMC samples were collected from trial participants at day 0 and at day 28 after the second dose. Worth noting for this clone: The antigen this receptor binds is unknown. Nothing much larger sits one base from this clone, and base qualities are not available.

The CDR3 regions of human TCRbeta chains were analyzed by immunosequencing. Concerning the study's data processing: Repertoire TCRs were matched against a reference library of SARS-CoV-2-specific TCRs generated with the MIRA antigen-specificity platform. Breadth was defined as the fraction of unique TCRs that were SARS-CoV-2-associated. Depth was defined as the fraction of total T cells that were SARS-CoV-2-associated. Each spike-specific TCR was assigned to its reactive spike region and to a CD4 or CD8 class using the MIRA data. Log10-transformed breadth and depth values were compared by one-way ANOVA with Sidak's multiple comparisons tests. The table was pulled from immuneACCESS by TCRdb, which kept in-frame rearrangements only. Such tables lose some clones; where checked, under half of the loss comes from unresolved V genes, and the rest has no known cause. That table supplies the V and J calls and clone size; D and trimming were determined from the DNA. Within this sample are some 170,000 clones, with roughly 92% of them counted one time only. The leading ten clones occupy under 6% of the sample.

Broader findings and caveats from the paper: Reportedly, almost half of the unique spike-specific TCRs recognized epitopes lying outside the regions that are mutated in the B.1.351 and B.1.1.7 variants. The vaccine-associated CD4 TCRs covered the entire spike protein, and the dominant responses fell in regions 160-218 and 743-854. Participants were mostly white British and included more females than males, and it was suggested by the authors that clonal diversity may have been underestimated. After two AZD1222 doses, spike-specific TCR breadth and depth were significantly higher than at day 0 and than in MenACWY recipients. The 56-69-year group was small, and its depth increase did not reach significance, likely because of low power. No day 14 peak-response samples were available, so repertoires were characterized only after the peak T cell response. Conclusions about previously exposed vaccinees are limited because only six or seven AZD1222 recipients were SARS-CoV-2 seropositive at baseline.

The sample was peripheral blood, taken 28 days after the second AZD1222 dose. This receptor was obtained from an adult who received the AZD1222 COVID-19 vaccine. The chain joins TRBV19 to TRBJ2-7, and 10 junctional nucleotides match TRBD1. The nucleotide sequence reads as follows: TGTGCCAGTAGTATCGACAGGGGGCTAGGCGACTACGAGCAGTACTTC. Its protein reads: CASSIDRGLGDYEQYF. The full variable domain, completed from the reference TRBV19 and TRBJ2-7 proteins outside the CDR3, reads DGGITQSPKYLFRKEGQNVTLSCEQNLNHDAMYWYRQDPGQGLRLIYYSQIVNDFQKGDIAEGYSVSREKKESFPLTVTSAQKNPTAFYLCASSIDRGLGDYEQYFGPGTRLTVT.